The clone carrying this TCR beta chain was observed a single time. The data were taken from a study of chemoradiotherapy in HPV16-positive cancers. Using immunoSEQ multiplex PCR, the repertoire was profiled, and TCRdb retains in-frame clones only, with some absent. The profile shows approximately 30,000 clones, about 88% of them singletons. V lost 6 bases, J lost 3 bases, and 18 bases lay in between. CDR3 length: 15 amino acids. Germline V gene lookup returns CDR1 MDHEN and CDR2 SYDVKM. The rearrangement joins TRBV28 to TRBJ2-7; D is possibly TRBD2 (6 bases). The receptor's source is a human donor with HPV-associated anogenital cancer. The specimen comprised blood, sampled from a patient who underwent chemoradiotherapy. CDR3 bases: TGTGCCAGCAGGCGGCAGACGGGAGCAGGCTACGAGCAGTACTTC. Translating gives CASRRQTGAGYEQYF.